The next 14 T cell receptor beta chains were all read from a single sample in a study of shared clonotypes between healthy human individuals. Selected positively for CCR7 and CD45RO-negative, naive CD8 cells excluded terminally differentiated effector memory CD45RA+ cells. This table comes from immunoSEQ multiplex PCR, and its TCRdb copy is limited to in-frame clones, with some not included. The data show around 2,000,000 clones, approximately 95% seen once. The specimen was naive CD8+ T cells sorted from blood. These receptors were obtained from a man in his late teens or twenties in good health.

The rearrangement joins TRBV10-1 to TRBJ2-1; either TRBD1 or TRBD2 may fit D (5 bases each). Germline V gives CDR1 WNHNN, CDR2 SYGVQD (reference sequence). The CDR3 runs to 16 residues. The ends were cut back, 2 bases at V and 5 bases at J, with 16 bases in the middle. CDR3 residues: CASSESRTGTDNEQFF. The CDR3 coding sequence is TGCGCCAGCAGTGAGAGCCGGACGGGGACGGACAATGAGCAGTTCTTC.

The chain has TRBV27 and TRBJ2-7; 8 nucleotides align to TRBD1. V lost 3 bases and J lost 2; bases outside the gene matches: 6. Germline V CDR1 and CDR2: MNHEY, SMNVEV (reference sequence). The CDR3 consists of 15 residues. CDR3: CASSFGQGSAYEQYF. CDR3 coding DNA: TGTGCCAGCAGTTTTGGACAGGGAAGTGCCTACGAGCAGTACTTC.

V gene TRBV4-1 combines with J gene TRBJ2-2; 10 bases are shared with TRBD1. Germline CDR1 is MGHRA and CDR2 is YSYEKL. V lost 5 bases, J lost 4 bases, and 10 bases stayed unmatched. There are 17 residues in the CDR3. CDR3 in DNA: TGCGCCAGCAGCGTCCGGGACAGGGGTGTTGGCACCGGGGAGCTGTTTTTT. It encodes CASSVRDRGVGTGELFF.

The rearrangement joins TRBV5-5 to TRBJ2-5; 9 bases match TRBD2. J lost 5 bases, V lost 0 bases, and 11 bases had no gene match. CDR1 is SGHKS and CDR2 is YYEKEE in the germline V gene (reference sequence). The CDR3 extends over 17 amino acids. CDR3 sequence: CASSLAGVAGVRETQYF. CDR3 in DNA: TGTGCCAGCAGCTTGGCCGGAGTAGCGGGGGTCCGTGAGACCCAGTACTTC.

V is TRBV5-6 and J is TRBJ2-7; the match to TRBD2 covers 10 bases. The CDR3 covers 15 residues. Trimming cost V 2 bases and J 3 bases; bases outside gene matches: 5. Per the germline V gene, CDR1 is SGHDT and CDR2 is YYEEEE. The CDR3 DNA sequence: TGTGCCAGCAGCTTCCCGATAGCGGGAGGCTACGAGCAGTACTTC. Protein sequence: CASSFPIAGGYEQYF.

This chain links TRBV6-5 with TRBJ1-2; weak D call: TRBD1 (5 bases). The V gene's germline CDR1 is MNHEY and CDR2 SVGAGI. The CDR3 is 13 amino acids. Trimming removed 7 bases at V and 1 base at J, with 10 bases between. DNA of the CDR3: TGTGCCAGCACTTCGACAGATAACTATGGCTACACCTTC. It codes for CASTSTDNYGYTF.

The gene calls are TRBV19 and TRBJ1-1, with a weak D call TRBD1 (5 bases). Germline V gene sequence: CDR1 LNHDA, CDR2 SQIVND (reference sequence). The CDR3 is made up of 13 amino acids. V lost 10 bases and J lost 4, with 16 bases in between. CDR3 sequence (DNA): TGTGCCACATTAGGGGACTGGGGCACTGAAGCTTTCTTT. Translated, it gives CATLGDWGTEAFF.

The chain uses TRBV9 and TRBJ2-7; the D call may be TRBD1 or TRBD2 (6 bases each). Trimming removed 3 bases at V and 0 bases at J, with 13 bases between. This CDR3 has 15 residues. CDR1 is SGDLS, CDR2 YYNGEE, per germline. The CDR3 loop is CASSAGGHSSYEQYF. CDR3 bases: TGTGCCAGCAGCGCCGGGGGCCATAGCTCCTACGAGCAGTACTTC.

In this sample, this clone turned up once. V is TRBV15 and J is TRBJ2-5; D is ambiguous. The CDR3 is 15 amino acids. V was shortened by 1 base and J by 1 base, with 10 bases between the two germline ends. Germline V lookup: CDR1 LNHNV, CDR2 YYDKDF (reference sequence). The CDR3 DNA sequence: TGTGCCACCAGCAGAGTCCTGGGCCTCCAAGAGACCCAGTACTTC. Translated: CATSRVLGLQETQYF.

This sequence joins TRBV28 and TRBJ1-6; tentative D call: TRBD1 (6 bases). The germline V gene encodes CDR1 MDHEN and CDR2 SYDVKM. The CDR3 totals 17 residues. Trimming pared 5 bases from V and 2 bases from J, leaving 16 bases between. The CDR3 is CASSRGPGVAYNSPLHF. The CDR3 coding sequence is TGTGCCAGCAGTCGGGGTCCAGGGGTGGCCTATAATTCACCCCTCCACTTT.

This chain joins TRBV7-9 and TRBJ1-4; tentatively, D is TRBD1 (6 bases). The CDR3 spans 13 residues. Trimming removed 10 bases from V and 4 bases from J, with 13 bases in between. The germline V gene encodes CDR1 SEHNR and CDR2 FQNEAQ (reference sequence). CDR3 in amino acids: CATASGDNEKLFF. The CDR3 coding sequence is TGTGCCACCGCGTCAGGGGATAATGAAAAACTGTTTTTT.

The chain couples TRBV7-9 to TRBJ2-7; 8 bases fit TRBD1. The CDR3 totals 15 residues. CDR1 is SEHNR and CDR2 is FQNEAQ in the germline V gene (reference sequence). Unmatched junction bases numbered 8, after V lost 1 base and J lost 6 bases. CDR3 in amino acids: CASSLGSGQGSEQYF. As DNA, the CDR3 is TGTGCCAGCAGCTTAGGTTCCGGACAGGGTTCCGAGCAGTACTTC.

Regarding this clone: Other DNA sequences from this sample encode an identical CDR3 as well. This chain connects TRBV27 to TRBJ2-7; 9 bases fit TRBD2. Germline values: CDR1 MNHEY, CDR2 SMNVEV (reference sequence). This CDR3 has 14 residues. V dropped 3 bases and J dropped 4; count of bases not matched to a gene: 4. The CDR3 here is CASSLGLAGYEQYF. DNA of the CDR3: TGTGCCAGCAGTTTGGGCCTAGCGGGGTACGAGCAGTACTTC.

The rearrangement uses TRBV5-6 and TRBJ1-1; 10 bases match TRBD1. Germline V gives CDR1 SGHDT, CDR2 YYEEEE. Losses at the gene ends were 2 bases for V and 4 bases for J; bases not matched to a gene: 2. The CDR3 has 14 amino acids. The CDR3 loop is CASSLGTGATEAFF. For the CDR3, the DNA is TGTGCCAGCAGCTTAGGGACAGGGGCCACTGAAGCTTTCTTT.